The clone carrying this TCR beta chain was seen ten or more times. Its antigen is as yet unknown. Quantitative 5'-RACE with molecular barcodes produced the TCR beta libraries. TCRdb independently ran MiXCR on the 5' RACE reads; one entry per CDR3 protein. The sample lists roughly 180,000 distinct CDR3 sequences, approximately 13% occurring once. Germline loops: CDR1 SEHNR, CDR2 FQNEAQ (reference sequence). The CDR3 consists of 13 residues. With 4 bases removed from V and 2 bases from J, the gap between germline ends came to 6 bases. The sample originates from a study of CD8 T cells in ankylosing spondylitis. General study points: Clones linked to disease were reported to show significant enrichment in matched ankylosing spondylitis synovial fluid. Clones linked to the disease showed a CD8+ phenotype. They occurred at relatively low frequencies in peripheral blood. Seemingly distinctive of ankylosing spondylitis blood was a TCR beta motif formed by eight highly homologous variants.

The receptor was isolated from a female donor with ankylosing spondylitis or in good health (not recorded which). The rearrangement joins TRBV7-9 to TRBJ1-5; D not certain. Sequencing used blood, either unsorted or a sorted T cell fraction (not recorded which). The chain's CDR3 is CASSSHGNQPQHF. DNA for the CDR3: TGTGCCAGCAGCTCACACGGCAATCAGCCCCAGCATTTT.